This T cell receptor (beta chain) emerged from a study of T cell changes during pregnancy in multiple sclerosis. Only in-frame clones appear in the TCRdb table, and some are missing; sequencing was by immunoSEQ multiplex PCR. The sample holds about 22,000 clones, more than 85% seen once. Germline lookup yields CDR1 MDHEN and CDR2 SYDVKM. Trimming cost V 6 bases and J 7 bases, with 16 bases left between them. This CDR3 region has 14 residues. This sequence originates from a female donor in good health, enrolled as a control in a pregnancy study. V is TRBV28 and J is TRBJ2-1; D is ambiguous. Material: CD4+ T cells from peripheral blood mononuclear cells, obtained after pregnancy. CDR3 residues: CASSLGSNYNEQFF. Written as DNA, the CDR3 is TGTGCCAGCAGCCTCGGTTCAAACTATAATGAGCAGTTCTTC.